This T cell receptor beta chain was documented in a study of blood T cell repertoires in COVID-19. Between the trimmed V and J ends, which lost 3 bases and 2 bases, there was a span of 11 bases. The CDR3 sequence is 14 residues long. CDR1 is SGDLS, CDR2 YYNGEE, per germline. The table came from immunoSEQ multiplex PCR; TCRdb's copy has only in-frame clones and leaves some out. Of 210,000 or so clones listed, nearly 85% were seen once; the top ten hold about 1.3%. The gene calls are TRBV9 and TRBJ1-1, with a possible D match to TRBD1 (5 bases). The sequenced sample was peripheral blood. This TCR came from a young woman with COVID-19, enrolled during active disease. The DNA of the CDR3 is TGTGCCAGCAGCGCTTACCAGGGAAACACTGAAGCTTTCTTT. Its translation: CASSAYQGNTEAFF.